This TCR beta chain was found in a study of T cells in Graves' hyperthyroidism and ophthalmopathy. Study-level background: The initial diagnosis was the point when peripheral blood was collected, ahead of any treatment. The study, taken as a whole, reports: The model anticipated ophthalmopathy a median around six months pre-onset. Most thyroid clonotypes that were expanded above 0.001 also turned up in blood.

About this clonotype: Its antigen is not identified.

The CDR3 regions of TCR beta were amplified from RNA transcripts. RT-PCR in the first round (using the HTBI primer set) targeted the TCR CDR3. TCRdb redid the calling of the multiplex PCR reads with MiXCR, one entry per CDR3 protein. The profile shows about 380,000 distinct CDR3 sequences, approximately 13% of them singletons. Germline loops: CDR1 WNHNN, CDR2 SYGVQD (reference sequence). Trimming shortened V by 3 bases and J by 4 bases, and 12 bases separated the two germline ends. The CDR3 loop spans 14 amino acids. The sample was blood. The sequence came from a woman aged 60-70 years with Graves' hyperthyroidism. The chain combines TRBV10-1 with TRBJ2-5; perhaps TRBD2 as D (6 bases). The chain's CDR3 is CASSDGGRGETQYF. CDR3 bases: TGCGCCAGCAGTGACGGGGGTCGGGGAGAGACCCAGTACTTC.